Each of the 24 T cell receptor beta chains below was sequenced from the same sample in a study of shared clonotypes between healthy human individuals. The naive CD8 subset, CD45RO-negative cells positively selected for CCR7, excluded terminally differentiated effector memory CD45RA+ cells. Some clones are missing from TCRdb's copy, which holds only in-frame ones; the method was immunoSEQ multiplex PCR. The data show about 820,000 clones, 80% to 95% seen once. Specimen: naive CD8+ T cells sorted from blood. These receptors were collected from a young man in good health.

The rearrangement joins TRBV10-3 to TRBJ1-5; D perhaps matches TRBD1 (5 bases). The CDR3 is 14 residues long. V was clipped by 7 bases and J by 0 bases, with 10 bases between them. Germline loops: CDR1 ENHRY, CDR2 SYGVKD. The CDR3: CAINDGASNQPQHF. The CDR3 DNA is TGTGCCATCAACGACGGGGCTAGCAATCAGCCCCAGCATTTT.

This rearrangement joins TRBV14 to TRBJ2-7; D tentatively fits TRBD1 or TRBD2 (6 bases each). With 3 bases removed from V and 4 bases from J, the gap between germline ends came to 16 bases. Germline CDR1 is SGHDN and CDR2 is FVKESK. The CDR3 extends over 15 amino acids. The CDR3 DNA reads as TGTGCCAGCAGCCACGCCGGGGGCCCTCGGTACGAGCAGTACTTC. It translates to CASSHAGGPRYEQYF.

The chain uses TRBV28 and TRBJ2-1; D ambiguous. The CDR3 runs 13 residues. Germline-derived CDR1 and CDR2 are MDHEN and SYDVKM. Trimming took off 3 bases at V and 3 bases at J, with 6 bases between the two ends. The CDR3 spells CASSFGVYNEQFF. DNA of the CDR3: TGTGCCAGCAGTTTTGGTGTCTACAATGAGCAGTTCTTC.

The rearrangement links TRBV5-8 to TRBJ2-3; 9 bases match TRBD1. V lost 3 bases, J lost 3 bases, and 2 bases stayed unmatched. This CDR3 is 14 amino acids long. In germline, CDR1 is SGHTS, CDR2 YDEGEE. The CDR3 loop reads CASSSGQGTDTQYF. Written as DNA, the CDR3 is TGTGCCAGCAGCTCGGGACAGGGAACAGATACGCAGTATTTT.

This chain links TRBV28 with TRBJ2-4, with a weak D call TRBD2 (5 bases). The CDR3 consists of 14 residues. CDR1 and CDR2 (germline): MDHEN, SYDVKM. V lost 6 bases and J lost 3, with 12 bases in between. For the CDR3, the DNA is TGTGCCAGCAGCTCGGGGTTAGACAAAAACATTCAGTACTTC. Protein: CASSSGLDKNIQYF.

This clone was detected once. The chain employs TRBV11-2 and TRBJ2-1, with 14 bases matching TRBD2. Germline V lookup: CDR1 SGHAT, CDR2 FQNNGV. This CDR3 is 17 amino acids long. The trim removed 5 bases at V and 5 bases at J, leaving 8 bases unmatched. CDR3 region: CASSPGTSGSVDNEQFF. The CDR3 coding sequence is TGTGCCAGCAGCCCGGGGACTAGCGGGAGTGTAGACAATGAGCAGTTCTTC. The full variable domain, with the rest looked up from reference TRBV11-2 and TRBJ2-1, is EAGVAQSPRYKIIEKRQSVAFWCNPISGHATLYWYQQILGQGPKLLIQFQNNGVVDDSQLPKDRFSAERLKGVDSTLKIQPAKLEDSAVYLCASSPGTSGSVDNEQFFGPGTRLTVL.

The rearrangement joins TRBV7-6 to TRBJ2-7; D possibly corresponds to TRBD2 (6 bases). Trimming cost V 5 bases and J 3 bases, with 11 bases left between them. The CDR3 consists of 13 residues. Germline V gene data show CDR1 as SGHVS and CDR2 as FNYEAQ. The CDR3 loop reads CASSPGLFYEQYF. In DNA form, the CDR3 reads TGTGCCAGCAGCCCGGGACTTTTCTACGAGCAGTACTTC.

J is TRBJ2-7 and V is TRBV7-6; D not certain. The CDR3 runs 14 residues. Between the trimmed V and J ends, which lost 0 bases and 3 bases, there was a span of 9 bases. Germline V gene lookup returns CDR1 SGHVS and CDR2 FNYEAQ. The CDR3 reads CASSLAVNGYEQYF. DNA for the CDR3: TGTGCCAGCAGCTTAGCGGTGAACGGCTACGAGCAGTACTTC.

The genes are TRBV28 and TRBJ2-7, with a tentative D call TRBD2 (6 bases). The CDR3 spans 14 residues. The germline V gene has CDR1 MDHEN and CDR2 SYDVKM. V was clipped by 3 bases and J by 4 bases, with 13 bases between them. DNA for the CDR3: TGTGCCAGCAGTTTCACCGGGAGCATTTACGAGCAGTACTTC. The encoded protein is CASSFTGSIYEQYF.

This chain connects TRBV18 to TRBJ2-1; a possible D gene is TRBD2 (5 bases). Germline V gene lookup returns CDR1 KGHSH and CDR2 LQKENI. V shed 2 bases and J shed 5 bases, with 13 bases lying between them. The CDR3 length is 15 residues. The CDR3 loop is CASSPGILAHNEQFF. CDR3 in DNA: TGTGCCAGCTCACCAGGGATCCTAGCTCACAATGAGCAGTTCTTC.

The rearrangement links TRBV5-5 to TRBJ2-7, with 7 positions matching TRBD2. The CDR3 runs to 15 residues. Germline CDR1 and CDR2: SGHKS and YYEKEE (reference sequence). J was trimmed by 6 bases and V by 7 bases; bases with no gene match: 16. The CDR3 reads CASLGTNEILGEQYF. The CDR3 nucleotides read TGTGCCAGCCTCGGGACTAACGAGATCTTGGGCGAGCAGTACTTC. Drawing the rest from reference TRBV5-5 and TRBJ2-7, the complete variable domain is DAGVTQSPTHLIKTRGQQVTLRCSPISGHKSVSWYQQVLGQGPQFIFQYYEKEERGRGNFPDRFSARQFPNYSSELNVNALLLGDSALYLCASLGTNEILGEQYFGPGTRLTVT.

This chain joins TRBV27 and TRBJ2-1, with D perhaps TRBD1 (6 bases). The germline V gene has CDR1 MNHEY and CDR2 SMNVEV (reference sequence). Trimming shortened V by 6 bases and J by 4 bases, and 10 bases separated the two germline ends. The length of the CDR3 is 13 residues. The CDR3 DNA is TGTGCCAGCAGCCACAGGGTTTACAATGAGCAGTTCTTC. Translation: CASSHRVYNEQFF.

The chain employs TRBV6-5 and TRBJ1-2; 9 bases are shared with TRBD1. Germline trimming cut 6 bases from V and 8 bases from J; bases unmatched to any gene: 10. Looked up from germline, CDR1 is MNHEY and CDR2 is SVGAGI. This CDR3 comprises 14 residues. Written as DNA, the CDR3 is TGTGCCAGCAGAAAGAGGACAGGGGAGGGAGGCTACACCTTC. This encodes CASRKRTGEGGYTF.

The J gene is TRBJ1-1, the V gene TRBV7-2; D is perhaps TRBD1 (6 bases). The CDR3 runs to 18 residues. V was pared by 1 base and J by 5 bases, with 23 bases between. CDR1 and CDR2 from the germline V gene are SGHTA and FQGNSA. The CDR3, as DNA: TGTGCCAGCAGCTTAGTCAGCCACACGGGGGGCTTGGTGACTGAAGCTTTCTTT. It yields the protein CASSLVSHTGGLVTEAFF.

This sequence joins TRBV6-5 and TRBJ2-2, with 8 bases matching TRBD1. The CDR3 sequence is 14 residues long. Germline CDR1 MNHEY, CDR2 SVGAGI. J lost 4 bases, V lost 4 bases, and 2 bases had no gene match. The CDR3 loop reads CASSWTGSTGELFF. The CDR3 DNA reads TGTGCCAGCAGTTGGACAGGGAGCACCGGGGAGCTGTTTTTT.

To note about this clone: One end of the junction is discordant with germline, which a read error may explain. The chain carries TRBV5-5 and TRBJ2-7, with unresolved D. The CDR3 is made up of 11 amino acids. Germline V gene sequence: CDR1 SGHKS, CDR2 YYEKEE (reference sequence). CDR3 coding DNA: TGTGCCAGCAGCCTCCGGACGTTTACACATTTC. Residues: CASSLRTFTHF.

In this sample, this clone turned up many times. V and J are TRBV28 and TRBJ2-7; unclear D gene. The CDR3 has 11 residues. CDR1 and CDR2 from the germline V gene are MDHEN and SYDVKM. Trimming left V 7 bases short and J 6 bases short, with 10 bases between. The CDR3 region is CASTRAAEQYF. The CDR3 nucleotides read TGTGCCAGCACCCGTGCAGCCGAGCAGTACTTC.

This sequence joins TRBV27 and TRBJ2-4; TRBD1 agrees at 9 bases. Unmatched junction bases numbered 4, after V lost 2 bases and J lost 8 bases. Germline V CDR1 and CDR2: MNHEY, SMNVEV (reference sequence). This CDR3 is built from 14 residues. The CDR3 coding sequence is TGTGCCAGCAGTTTAGACAGGGGGATGGACATTCAGTACTTC. It yields the protein CASSLDRGMDIQYF.

DNA of the CDR3: TGTGCCAGCAGCTTAGGGGAGGAGGGACTTTACTATGGCTACACCTTC. As protein: CASSLGEEGLYYGYTF. The V and J genes are TRBV7-9 and TRBJ1-2; D is possibly TRBD1 (5 bases). This CDR3 comprises 16 residues. Germline V lookup: CDR1 SEHNR, CDR2 FQNEAQ (reference sequence). V lost 1 base and J 3 bases, leaving 15 bases between the germline ends.

This chain joins TRBV7-9 and TRBJ1-5; D is perhaps TRBD1 (5 bases). CDR3 length equals 14 residues. Germline loops: CDR1 SEHNR, CDR2 FQNEAQ (reference sequence). V was pared by 4 bases and J by 6 bases, with 13 bases between. As DNA, the CDR3 is TGTGCCAGCAGCTCTGAGGGGAACGCTCAGCCCCAGCATTTT. Amino acids: CASSSEGNAQPQHF. Drawing the rest from reference TRBV7-9 and TRBJ1-5, the complete variable domain is DTGVSQNPRHKITKRGQNVTFRCDPISEHNRLYWYRQTLGQGPEFLTYFQNEAQLEKSRLLSDRFSAERPKGSFSTLEIQRTEQGDSAMYLCASSSEGNAQPQHFGDGTRLSIL.

The J gene is TRBJ2-1, the V gene TRBV19; TRBD2 matches at 7 bases. The CDR3 contains 21 residues. Germline V gives CDR1 LNHDA, CDR2 SQIVND (reference sequence). The V gene end was trimmed by 3 bases and the J gene end by 0 bases; junction bases not matched to a gene: 20. CDR3 DNA sequence: TGTGCCAGTAGTATTGGATACGGGTTTGAGGAGCGGGGTGCCTCCTACAATGAGCAGTTCTTC. Translating gives CASSIGYGFEERGASYNEQFF.

The chain has TRBV7-2 and TRBJ2-1; possibly TRBD2 for D (6 bases). The CDR3 extends over 15 amino acids. The germline V gene encodes CDR1 SGHTA and CDR2 FQGNSA. Trimming pared 3 bases from V and 8 bases from J, leaving 17 bases between. The CDR3 reads CASSFRPGVVDEQFF. Written as DNA, the CDR3 is TGTGCCAGCAGCTTTAGGCCGGGAGTTGTGGATGAGCAGTTCTTC.

The J gene is TRBJ1-2, the V gene TRBV10-3; D is uncertain. CDR3 length equals 13 residues. Per germline, CDR1 ENHRY and CDR2 SYGVKD. Trimming stripped 9 bases from V and 3 bases from J, with 14 bases between. The CDR3 bases are TGTGCCATAGCCCGGACCAGCTACTATGGCTACACCTTC. Protein product: CAIARTSYYGYTF.

The gene calls are TRBV5-1 and TRBJ2-3; TRBD1 matches at 7 bases. The CDR3 spans 15 residues. In germline, CDR1 is SGHRS, CDR2 YFSETQ. The V segment lost 2 bases and the J segment 2 bases; nucleotides outside the gene matches: 5. CDR3 residues: CASSFWTGTTDTQYF. The CDR3 DNA reads TGCGCCAGCAGCTTTTGGACAGGAACCACAGATACGCAGTATTTT.